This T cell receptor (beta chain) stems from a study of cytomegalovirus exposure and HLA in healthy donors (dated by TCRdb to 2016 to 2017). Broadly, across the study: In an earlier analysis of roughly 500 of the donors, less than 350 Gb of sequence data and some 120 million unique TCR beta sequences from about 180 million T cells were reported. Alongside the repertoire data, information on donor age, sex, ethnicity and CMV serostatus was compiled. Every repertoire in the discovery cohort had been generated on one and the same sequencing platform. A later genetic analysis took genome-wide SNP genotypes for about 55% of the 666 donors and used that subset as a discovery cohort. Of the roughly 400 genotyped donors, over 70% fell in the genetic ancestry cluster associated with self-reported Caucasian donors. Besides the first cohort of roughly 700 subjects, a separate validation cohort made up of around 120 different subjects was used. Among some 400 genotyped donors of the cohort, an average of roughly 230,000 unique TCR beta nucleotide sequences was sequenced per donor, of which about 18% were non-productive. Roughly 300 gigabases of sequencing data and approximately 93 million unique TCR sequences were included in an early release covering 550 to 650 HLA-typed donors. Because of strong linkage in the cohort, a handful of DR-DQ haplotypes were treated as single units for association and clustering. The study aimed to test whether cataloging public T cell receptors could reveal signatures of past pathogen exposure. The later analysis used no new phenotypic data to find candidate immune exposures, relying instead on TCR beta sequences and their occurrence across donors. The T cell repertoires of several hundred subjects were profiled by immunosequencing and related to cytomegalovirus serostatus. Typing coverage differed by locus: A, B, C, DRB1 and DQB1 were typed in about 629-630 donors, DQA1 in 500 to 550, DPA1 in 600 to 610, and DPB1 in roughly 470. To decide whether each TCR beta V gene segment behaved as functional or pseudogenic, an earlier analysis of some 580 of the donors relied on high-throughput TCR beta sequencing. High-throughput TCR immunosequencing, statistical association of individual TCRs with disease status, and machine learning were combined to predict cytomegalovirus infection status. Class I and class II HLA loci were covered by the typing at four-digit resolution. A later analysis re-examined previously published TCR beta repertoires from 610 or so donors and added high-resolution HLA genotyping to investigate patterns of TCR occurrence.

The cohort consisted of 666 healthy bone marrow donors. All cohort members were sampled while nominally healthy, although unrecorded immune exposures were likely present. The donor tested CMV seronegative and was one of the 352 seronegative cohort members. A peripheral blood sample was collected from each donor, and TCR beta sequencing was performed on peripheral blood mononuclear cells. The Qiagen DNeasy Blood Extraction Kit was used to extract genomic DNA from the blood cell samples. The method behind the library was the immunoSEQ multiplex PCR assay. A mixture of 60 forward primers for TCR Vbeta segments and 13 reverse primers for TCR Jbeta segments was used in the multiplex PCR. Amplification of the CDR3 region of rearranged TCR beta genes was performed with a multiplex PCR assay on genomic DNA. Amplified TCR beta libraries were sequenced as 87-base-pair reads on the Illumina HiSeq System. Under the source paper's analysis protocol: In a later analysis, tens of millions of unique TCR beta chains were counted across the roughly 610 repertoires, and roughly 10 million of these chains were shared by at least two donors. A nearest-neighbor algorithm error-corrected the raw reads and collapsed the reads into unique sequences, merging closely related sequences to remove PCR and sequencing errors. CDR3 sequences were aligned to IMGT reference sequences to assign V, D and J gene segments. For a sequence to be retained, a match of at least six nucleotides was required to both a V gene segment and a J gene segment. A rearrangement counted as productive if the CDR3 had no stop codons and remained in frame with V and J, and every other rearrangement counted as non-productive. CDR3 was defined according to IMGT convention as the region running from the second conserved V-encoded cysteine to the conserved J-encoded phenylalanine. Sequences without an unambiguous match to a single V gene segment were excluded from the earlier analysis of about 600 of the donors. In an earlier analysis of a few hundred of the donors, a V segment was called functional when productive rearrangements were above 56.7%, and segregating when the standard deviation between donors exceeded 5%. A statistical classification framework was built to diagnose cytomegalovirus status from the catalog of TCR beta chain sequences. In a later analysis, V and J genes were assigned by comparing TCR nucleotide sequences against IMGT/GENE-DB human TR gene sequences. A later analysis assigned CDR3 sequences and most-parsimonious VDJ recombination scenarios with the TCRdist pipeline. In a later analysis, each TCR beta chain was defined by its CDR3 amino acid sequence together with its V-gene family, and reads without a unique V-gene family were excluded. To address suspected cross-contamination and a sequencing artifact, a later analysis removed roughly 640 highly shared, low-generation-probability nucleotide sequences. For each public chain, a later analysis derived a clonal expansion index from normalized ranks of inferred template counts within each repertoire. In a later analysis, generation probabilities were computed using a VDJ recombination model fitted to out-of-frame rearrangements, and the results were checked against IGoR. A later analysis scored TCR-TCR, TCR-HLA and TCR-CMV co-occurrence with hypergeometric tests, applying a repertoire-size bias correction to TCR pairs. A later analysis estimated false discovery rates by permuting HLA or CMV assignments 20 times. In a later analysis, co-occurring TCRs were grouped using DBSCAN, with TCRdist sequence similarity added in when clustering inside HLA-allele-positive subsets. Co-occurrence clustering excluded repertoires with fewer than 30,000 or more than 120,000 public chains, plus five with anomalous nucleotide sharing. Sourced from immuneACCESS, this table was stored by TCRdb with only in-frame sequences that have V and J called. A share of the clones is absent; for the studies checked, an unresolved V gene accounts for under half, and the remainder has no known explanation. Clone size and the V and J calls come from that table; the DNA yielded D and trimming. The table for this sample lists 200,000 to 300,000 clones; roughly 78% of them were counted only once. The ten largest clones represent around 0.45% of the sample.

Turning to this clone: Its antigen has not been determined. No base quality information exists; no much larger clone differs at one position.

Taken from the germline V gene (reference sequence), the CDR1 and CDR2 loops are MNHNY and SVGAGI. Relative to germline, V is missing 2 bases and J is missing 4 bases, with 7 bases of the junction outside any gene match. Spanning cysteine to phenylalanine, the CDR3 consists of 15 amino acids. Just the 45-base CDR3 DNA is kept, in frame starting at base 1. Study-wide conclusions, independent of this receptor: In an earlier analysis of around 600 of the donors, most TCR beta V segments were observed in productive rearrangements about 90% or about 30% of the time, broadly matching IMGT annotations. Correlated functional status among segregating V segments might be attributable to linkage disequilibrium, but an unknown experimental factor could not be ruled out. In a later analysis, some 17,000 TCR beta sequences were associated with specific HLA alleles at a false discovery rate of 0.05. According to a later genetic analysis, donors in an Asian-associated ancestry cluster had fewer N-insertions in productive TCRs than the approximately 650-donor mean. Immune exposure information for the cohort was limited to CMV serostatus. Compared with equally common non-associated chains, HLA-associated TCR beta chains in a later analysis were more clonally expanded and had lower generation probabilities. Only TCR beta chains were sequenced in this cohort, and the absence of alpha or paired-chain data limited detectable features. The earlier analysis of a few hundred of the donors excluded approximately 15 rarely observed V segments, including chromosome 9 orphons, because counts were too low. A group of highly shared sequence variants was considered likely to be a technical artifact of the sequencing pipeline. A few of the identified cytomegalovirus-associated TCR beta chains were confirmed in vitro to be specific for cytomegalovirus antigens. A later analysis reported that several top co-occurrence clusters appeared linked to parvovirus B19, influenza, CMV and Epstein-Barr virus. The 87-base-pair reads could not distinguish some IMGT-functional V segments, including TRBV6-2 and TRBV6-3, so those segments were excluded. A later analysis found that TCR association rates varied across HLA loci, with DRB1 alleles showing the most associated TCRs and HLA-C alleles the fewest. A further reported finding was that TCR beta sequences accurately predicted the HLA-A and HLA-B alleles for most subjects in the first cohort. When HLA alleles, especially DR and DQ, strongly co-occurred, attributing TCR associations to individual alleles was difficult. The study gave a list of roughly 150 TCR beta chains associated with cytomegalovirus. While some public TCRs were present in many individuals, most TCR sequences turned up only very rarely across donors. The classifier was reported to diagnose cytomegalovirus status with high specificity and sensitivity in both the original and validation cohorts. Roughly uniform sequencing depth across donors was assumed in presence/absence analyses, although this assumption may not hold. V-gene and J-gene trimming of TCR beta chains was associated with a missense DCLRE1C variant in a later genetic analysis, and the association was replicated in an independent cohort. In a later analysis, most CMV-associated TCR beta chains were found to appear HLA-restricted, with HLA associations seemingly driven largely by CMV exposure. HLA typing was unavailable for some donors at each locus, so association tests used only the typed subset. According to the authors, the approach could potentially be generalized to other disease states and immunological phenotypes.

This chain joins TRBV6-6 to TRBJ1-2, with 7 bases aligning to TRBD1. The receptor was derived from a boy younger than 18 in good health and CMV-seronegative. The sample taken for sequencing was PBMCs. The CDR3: CASSYTDRPSYGYTF. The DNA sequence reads TGTGCCAGCAGTTACACGGACAGGCCTTCCTATGGCTACACCTTC.